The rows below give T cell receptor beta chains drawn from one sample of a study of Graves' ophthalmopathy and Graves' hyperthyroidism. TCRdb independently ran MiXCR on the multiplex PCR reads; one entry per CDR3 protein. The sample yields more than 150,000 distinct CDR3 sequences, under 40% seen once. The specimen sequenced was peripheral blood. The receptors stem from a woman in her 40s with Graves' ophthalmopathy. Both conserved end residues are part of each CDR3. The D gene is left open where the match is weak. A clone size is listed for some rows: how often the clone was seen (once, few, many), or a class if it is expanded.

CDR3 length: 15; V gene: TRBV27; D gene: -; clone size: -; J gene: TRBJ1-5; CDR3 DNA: TGTGCCAGCAGTTTCAAAGCAGGGAGCAATCAGCCCCAGCATTTT; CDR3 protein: CASSFKAGSNQPQHF
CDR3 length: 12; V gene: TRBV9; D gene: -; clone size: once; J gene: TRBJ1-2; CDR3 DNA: TGTGCCAGCAGCGGATCGGTGGGGGGCTACACCTTC; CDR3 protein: CASSGSVGGYTF
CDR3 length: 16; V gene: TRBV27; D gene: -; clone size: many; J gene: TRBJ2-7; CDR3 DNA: TGTGCCAGCAGCCTCCTCTGGGGGCAGGGGGGTTACGAGCAGTACTTC; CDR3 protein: CASSLLWGQGGYEQYF
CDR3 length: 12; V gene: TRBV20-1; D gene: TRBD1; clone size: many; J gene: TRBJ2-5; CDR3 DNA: TGCAGTGCGCAGGGGGTTTGGGAGACCCAGTACTTC; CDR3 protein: CSAQGVWETQYF
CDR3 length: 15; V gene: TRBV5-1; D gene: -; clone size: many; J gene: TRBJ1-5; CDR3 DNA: TGCGCCAGCAGCTTGGGCCGGGGGGCTCAGGAGCCCCAGCATTTT; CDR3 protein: CASSLGRGAQEPQHF
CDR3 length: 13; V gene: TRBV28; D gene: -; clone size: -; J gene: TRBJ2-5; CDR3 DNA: TGTGCCAGCATCCCCCCAGGGCGGGAGACCCAGTACTTC; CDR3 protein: CASIPPGRETQYF
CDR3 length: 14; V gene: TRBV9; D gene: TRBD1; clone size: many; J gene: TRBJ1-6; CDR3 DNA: TGTGCCAGCAGCCCCCGACAGGGGAATTCACCCCTCCACTTT; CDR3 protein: CASSPRQGNSPLHF
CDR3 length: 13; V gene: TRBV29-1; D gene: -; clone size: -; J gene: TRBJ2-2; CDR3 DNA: TGCAGCGGTTTGTGGGAAAACACCGGGGAGCTGTTTTTT; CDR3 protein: CSGLWENTGELFF
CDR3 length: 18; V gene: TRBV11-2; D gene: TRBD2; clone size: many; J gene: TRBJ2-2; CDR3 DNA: TGTGCCAGCAGCTTAGATGGTAGCGGGAGAAGGAACACCGGGGAGCTGTTTTTT; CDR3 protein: CASSLDGSGRRNTGELFF
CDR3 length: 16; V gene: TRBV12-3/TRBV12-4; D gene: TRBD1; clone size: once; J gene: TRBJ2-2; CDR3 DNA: TGTGCCAGCAGTCATCCGGGACAGGGGGCCACCGGGGAGCTGTTTTTT; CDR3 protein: CASSHPGQGATGELFF
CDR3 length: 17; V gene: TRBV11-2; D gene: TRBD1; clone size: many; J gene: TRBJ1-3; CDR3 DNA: TGTGCCAGCAGCTTGTTTGGGAGGGGGCATGCTGGAAACACCATATATTTT; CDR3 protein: CASSLFGRGHAGNTIYF
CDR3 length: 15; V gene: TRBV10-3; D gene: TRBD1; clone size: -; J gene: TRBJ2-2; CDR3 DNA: TGTGCCATCAGGGCAGGGGGATCGAACACCGGGGAGCTGTTTTTT; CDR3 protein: CAIRAGGSNTGELFF
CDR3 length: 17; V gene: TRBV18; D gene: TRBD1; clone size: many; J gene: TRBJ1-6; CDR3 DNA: TGTGCCAGCTCACCACAGGGGGCGAGCTCCTATAATTCACCCCTCCACTTT; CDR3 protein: CASSPQGASSYNSPLHF
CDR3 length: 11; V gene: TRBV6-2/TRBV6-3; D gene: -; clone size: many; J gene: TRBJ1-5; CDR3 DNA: TGTGCCAGCAGTTCCGCCGGGCCCCAGCATTTT; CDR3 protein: CASSSAGPQHF
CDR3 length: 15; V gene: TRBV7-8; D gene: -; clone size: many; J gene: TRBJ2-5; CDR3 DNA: TGTGCCAGCAGCACCCAAGGGGTTGAATTGGAGACCCAGTACTTC; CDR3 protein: CASSTQGVELETQYF
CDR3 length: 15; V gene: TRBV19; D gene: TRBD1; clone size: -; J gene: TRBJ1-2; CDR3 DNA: TGTGCCAGTAGTGCCCTGGGACAGGTCAACTATGGCTACACCTTC; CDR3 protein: CASSALGQVNYGYTF
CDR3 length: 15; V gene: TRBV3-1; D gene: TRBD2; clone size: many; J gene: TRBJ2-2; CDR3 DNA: TGTGCCAGCAGCCCTGGACTAGCGGGAATCTGGGAGCTGTTTTTT; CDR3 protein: CASSPGLAGIWELFF
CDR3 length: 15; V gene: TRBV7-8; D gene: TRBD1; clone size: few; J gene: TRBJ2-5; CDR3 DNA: TGTGCCAGCATGGGACAGGGGGCTTTGGGAGAGACCCAGTACTTC; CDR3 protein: CASMGQGALGETQYF
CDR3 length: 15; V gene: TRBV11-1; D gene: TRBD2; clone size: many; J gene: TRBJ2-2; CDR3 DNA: TGTGCCAGCAGCTGGGCGGGGGGCGGAACCGGGGAGCTGTTTTTT; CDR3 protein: CASSWAGGGTGELFF
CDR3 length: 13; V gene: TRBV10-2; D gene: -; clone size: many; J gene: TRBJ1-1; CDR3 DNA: TGCGCCAGCAGCCGTCCAGGGCATACTGAAGCTTTCTTT; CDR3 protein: CASSRPGHTEAFF
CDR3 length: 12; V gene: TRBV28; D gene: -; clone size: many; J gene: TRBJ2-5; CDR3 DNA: TGTGCCAGCAGCTGGGGGCGGGAGACCCAGTACTTC; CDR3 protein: CASSWGRETQYF
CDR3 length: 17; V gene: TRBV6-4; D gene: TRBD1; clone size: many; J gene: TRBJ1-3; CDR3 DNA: TGTGCCAGCTGGACAGGGTCCCACCAGAGCTCTGGAAACACCATATATTTT; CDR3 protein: CASWTGSHQSSGNTIYF
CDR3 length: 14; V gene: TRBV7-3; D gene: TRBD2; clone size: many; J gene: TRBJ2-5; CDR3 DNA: TGTGCCAGCAGCCAGACTAGCGGGCAAGAGACCCAGTACTTC; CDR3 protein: CASSQTSGQETQYF
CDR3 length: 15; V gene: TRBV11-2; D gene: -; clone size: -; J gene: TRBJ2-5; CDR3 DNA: TGTGCCAGCAGTTTATCCAGGGAGGTAGCAGAGACCCAGTACTTC; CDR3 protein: CASSLSREVAETQYF
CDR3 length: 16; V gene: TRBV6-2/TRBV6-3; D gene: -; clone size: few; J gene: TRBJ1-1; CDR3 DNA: TGTGCCAGCAACCGTATGAGCAGGGCCCTGAAGACTGAAGCTTTCTTT; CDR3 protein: CASNRMSRALKTEAFF
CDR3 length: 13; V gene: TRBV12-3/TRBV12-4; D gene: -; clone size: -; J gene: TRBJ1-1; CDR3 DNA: TGTGCCAGCAGTTTGATGGAGGGGGCTGAAGCTTTCTTT; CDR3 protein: CASSLMEGAEAFF
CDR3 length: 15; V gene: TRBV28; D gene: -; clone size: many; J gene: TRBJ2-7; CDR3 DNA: TGTGCCAGCAGTACACGGGACTCCCTCTCCTACGAGCAGTACTTC; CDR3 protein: CASSTRDSLSYEQYF
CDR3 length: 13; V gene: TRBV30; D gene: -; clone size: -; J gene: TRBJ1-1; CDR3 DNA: TGTGCTGTAGACCGAACGATGAACACTGAAGCTTTCTTT; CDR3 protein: CAVDRTMNTEAFF
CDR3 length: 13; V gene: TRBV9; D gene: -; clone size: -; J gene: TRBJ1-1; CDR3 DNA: TGTGCCAGCAGCGTAGCTCGTGGCGGTGAAGCTTTCTTT; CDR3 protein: CASSVARGGEAFF
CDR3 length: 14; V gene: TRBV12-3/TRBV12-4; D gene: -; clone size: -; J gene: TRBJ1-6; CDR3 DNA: TGTGCCAGCAGGAAGGGACATTATAATTCACCCCTCCACTTT; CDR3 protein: CASRKGHYNSPLHF
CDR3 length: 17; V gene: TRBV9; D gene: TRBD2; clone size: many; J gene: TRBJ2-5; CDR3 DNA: TGTGCCAGCAGCCCGGGTGCCAGCGGGGGACACCAAGAGACCCAGTACTTC; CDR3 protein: CASSPGASGGHQETQYF
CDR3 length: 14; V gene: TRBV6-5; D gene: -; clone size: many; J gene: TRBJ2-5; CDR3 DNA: TGTGCCAGCAGTTCTGGGGGGATACAAGAGACCCAGTACTTC; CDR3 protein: CASSSGGIQETQYF
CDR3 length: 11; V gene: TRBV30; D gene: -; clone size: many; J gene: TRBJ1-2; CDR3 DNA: TGTGCAGGCCAGGGTAGCTATGGCTACACCTTC; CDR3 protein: CAGQGSYGYTF
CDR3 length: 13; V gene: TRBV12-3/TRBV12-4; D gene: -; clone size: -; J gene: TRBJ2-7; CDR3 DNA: TGTGCCAGCAGTTTAGCGGGGTTTTTCGAGCAGTACTTC; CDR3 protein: CASSLAGFFEQYF
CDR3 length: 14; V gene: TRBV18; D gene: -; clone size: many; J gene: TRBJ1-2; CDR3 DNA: TGTGCCAGCTCCCCAGGGGCAGAAAGCTATGGCTACACCTTC; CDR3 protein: CASSPGAESYGYTF
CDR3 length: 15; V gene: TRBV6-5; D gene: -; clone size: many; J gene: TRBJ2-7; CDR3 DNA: TGTGCCAGCAGCCCCCGGAGGGGGGGCATCTACGAGCAGTACTTC; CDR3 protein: CASSPRRGGIYEQYF
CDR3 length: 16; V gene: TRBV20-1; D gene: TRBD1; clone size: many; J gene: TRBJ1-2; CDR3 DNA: TGCAGTGCTAGAGATGGGGTTGGACAGGGAAAGTATGGCTACACCTTC; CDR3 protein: CSARDGVGQGKYGYTF
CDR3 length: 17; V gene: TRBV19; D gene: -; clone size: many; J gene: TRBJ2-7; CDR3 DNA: TGTGCCAGTAGTATAGTTGCGGGGCAGGCGGCAGACTACGAGCAGTACTTC; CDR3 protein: CASSIVAGQAADYEQYF
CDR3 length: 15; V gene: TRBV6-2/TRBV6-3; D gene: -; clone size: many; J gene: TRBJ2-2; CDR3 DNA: TGTGCCAGCAGCTACAGGGTTGGGAACACCGGGGAGCTGTTTTTT; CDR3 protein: CASSYRVGNTGELFF